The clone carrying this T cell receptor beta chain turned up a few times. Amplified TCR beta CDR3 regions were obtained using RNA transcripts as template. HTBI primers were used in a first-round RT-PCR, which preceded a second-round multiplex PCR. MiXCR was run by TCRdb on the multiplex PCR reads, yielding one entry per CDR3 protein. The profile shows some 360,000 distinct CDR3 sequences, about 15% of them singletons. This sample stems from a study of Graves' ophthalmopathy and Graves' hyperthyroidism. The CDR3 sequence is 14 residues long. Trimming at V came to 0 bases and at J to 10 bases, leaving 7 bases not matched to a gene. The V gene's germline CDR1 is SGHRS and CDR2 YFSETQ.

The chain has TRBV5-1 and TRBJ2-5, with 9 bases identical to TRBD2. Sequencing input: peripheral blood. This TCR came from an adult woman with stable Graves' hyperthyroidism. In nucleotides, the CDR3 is TGCGCCAGCAGCTTGGCACTAGCGGGCCCCGACCAGTACTTC. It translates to CASSLALAGPDQYF.